This T cell receptor (beta chain) was identified during a study of Ad26.COV2.S vaccination and SARS-CoV-2 variants. About the study: Donor allocation was to the COV1001 Ad26.COV2.S trial arm. Intramuscular Ad26.COV2.S doses were given once or twice, 56 days apart. Whole-study findings and limits: Vaccine recipients surpassed placebo recipients in spike-specific TCR breadth.

Turning to this clone: What it recognizes is unknown.

Trimming cost V 4 bases and J 10 bases; bases outside gene matches: 5. CDR3 length: 12 residues. Germline V gene sequence: CDR1 SGHNT, CDR2 YYREEE (reference sequence). Treatment specified: about 20 received Ad26.COV2.S at low or high dose, single or two shots; roughly five received placebo; per-sample allocation not given. Each sample was drawn 63 days after the first injection (of vaccine or placebo). An Ad26 vector that expressed Wuhan-strain SARS-CoV-2 spike constituted the vaccine. Repertoires were generated with immunoSEQ multiplex PCR, while TCRdb's copy carries only in-frame clones and drops some. In the table there are roughly 700,000 clones, 70% to 90% of which are singletons.

The V gene is TRBV5-4, the J gene TRBJ1-5, with 7 positions matching TRBD1. Source: peripheral blood, taken in a trial of Ad26.COV2.S vaccine versus placebo. This sequence was found in a person between 18 and 65 years old who received the Ad26.COV2.S COVID-19 vaccine or a placebo. CDR3 in amino acids: CASSGTVGPQHF. The CDR3 bases are TGTGCCAGCAGCGGGACAGTCGGCCCCCAGCATTTT.